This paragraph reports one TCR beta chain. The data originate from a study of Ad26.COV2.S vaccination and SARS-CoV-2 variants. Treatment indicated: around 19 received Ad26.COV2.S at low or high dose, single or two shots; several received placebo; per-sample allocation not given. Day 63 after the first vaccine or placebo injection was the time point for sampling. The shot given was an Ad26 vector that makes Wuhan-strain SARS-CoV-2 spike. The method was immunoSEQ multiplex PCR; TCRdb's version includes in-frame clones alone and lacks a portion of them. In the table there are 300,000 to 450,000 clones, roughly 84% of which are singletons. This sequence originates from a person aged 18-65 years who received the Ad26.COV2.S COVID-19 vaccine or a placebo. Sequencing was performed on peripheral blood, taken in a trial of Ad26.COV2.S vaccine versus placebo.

CDR3 sequence reads: CASSEGSRRTDTQYF. DNA for the CDR3: TGTGCCAGCAGTGAGGGATCTAGGAGGACAGATACGCAGTATTTT. The V and J genes are TRBV27 and TRBJ2-3; D is possibly TRBD2 (5 bases). Trimming took 5 bases from V and 3 from J, leaving 15 bases between them. Germline-derived CDR1 and CDR2 are MNHEY and SMNVEV (reference sequence). This CDR3 is built from 15 residues.